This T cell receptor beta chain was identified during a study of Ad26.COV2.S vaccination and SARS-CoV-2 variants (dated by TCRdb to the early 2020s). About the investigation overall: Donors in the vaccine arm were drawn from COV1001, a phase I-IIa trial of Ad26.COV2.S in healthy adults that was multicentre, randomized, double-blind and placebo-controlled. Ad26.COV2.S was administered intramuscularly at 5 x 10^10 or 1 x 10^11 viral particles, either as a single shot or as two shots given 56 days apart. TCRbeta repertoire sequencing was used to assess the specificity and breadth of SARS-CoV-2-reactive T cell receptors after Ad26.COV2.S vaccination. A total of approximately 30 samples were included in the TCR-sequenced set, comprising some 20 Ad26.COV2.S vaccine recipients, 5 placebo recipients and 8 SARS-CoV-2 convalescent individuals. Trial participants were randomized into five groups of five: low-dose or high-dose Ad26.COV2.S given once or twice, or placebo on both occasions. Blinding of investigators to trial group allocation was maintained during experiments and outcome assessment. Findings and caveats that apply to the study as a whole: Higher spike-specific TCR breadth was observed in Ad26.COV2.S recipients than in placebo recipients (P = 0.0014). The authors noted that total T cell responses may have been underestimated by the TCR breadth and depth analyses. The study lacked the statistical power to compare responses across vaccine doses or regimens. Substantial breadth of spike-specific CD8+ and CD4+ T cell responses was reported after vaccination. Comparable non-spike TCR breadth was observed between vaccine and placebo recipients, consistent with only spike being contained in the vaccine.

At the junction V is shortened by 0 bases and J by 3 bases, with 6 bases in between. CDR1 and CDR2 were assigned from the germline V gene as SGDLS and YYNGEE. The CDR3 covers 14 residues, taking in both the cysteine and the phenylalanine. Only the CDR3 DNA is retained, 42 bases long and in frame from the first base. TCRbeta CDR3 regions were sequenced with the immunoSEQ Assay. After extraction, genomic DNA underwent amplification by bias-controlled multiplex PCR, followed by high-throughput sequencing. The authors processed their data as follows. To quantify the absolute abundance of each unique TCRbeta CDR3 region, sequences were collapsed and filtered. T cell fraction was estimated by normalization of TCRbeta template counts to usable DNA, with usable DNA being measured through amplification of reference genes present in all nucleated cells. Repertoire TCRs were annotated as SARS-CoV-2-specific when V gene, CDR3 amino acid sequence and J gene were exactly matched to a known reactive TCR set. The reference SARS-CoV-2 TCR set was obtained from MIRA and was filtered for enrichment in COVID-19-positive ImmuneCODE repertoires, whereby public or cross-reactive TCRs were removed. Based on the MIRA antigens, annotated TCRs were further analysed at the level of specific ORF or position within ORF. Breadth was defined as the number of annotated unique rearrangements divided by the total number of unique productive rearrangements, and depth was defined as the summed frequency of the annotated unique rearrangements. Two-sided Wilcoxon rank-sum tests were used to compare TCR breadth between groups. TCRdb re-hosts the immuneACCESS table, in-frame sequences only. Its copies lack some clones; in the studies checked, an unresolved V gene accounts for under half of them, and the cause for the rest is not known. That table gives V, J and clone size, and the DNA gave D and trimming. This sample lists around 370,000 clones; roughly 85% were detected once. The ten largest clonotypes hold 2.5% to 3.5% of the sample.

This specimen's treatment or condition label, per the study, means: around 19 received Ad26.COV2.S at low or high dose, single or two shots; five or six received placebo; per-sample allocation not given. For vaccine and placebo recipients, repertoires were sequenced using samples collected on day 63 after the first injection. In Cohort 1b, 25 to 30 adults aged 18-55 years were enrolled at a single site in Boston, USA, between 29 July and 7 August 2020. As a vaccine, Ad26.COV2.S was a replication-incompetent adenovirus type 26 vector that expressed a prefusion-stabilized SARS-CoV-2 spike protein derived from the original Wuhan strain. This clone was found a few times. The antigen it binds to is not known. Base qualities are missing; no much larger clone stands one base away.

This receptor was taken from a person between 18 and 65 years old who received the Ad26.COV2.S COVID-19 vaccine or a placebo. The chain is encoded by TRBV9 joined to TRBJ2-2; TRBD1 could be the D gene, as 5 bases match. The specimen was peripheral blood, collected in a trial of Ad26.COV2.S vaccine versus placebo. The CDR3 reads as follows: CASSVGTHTGELFF. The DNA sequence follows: TGTGCCAGCAGCGTAGGGACACACACCGGGGAGCTGTTTTTT.